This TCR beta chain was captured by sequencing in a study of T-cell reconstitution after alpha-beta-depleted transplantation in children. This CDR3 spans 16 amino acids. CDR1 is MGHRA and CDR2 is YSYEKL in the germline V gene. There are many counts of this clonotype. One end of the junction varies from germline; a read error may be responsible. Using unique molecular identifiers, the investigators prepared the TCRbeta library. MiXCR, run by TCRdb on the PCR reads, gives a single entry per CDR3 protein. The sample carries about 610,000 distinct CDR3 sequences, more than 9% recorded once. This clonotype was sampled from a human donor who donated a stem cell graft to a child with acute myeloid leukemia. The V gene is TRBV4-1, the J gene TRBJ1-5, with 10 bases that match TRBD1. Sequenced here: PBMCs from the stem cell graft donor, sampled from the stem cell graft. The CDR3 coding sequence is TGCGCCAGCAGCCAAGATCTGACAGGGGGCAAACAGCCCCAGCATTTT. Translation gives CASSQDLTGGKQPQHF.